This is a list of T cell receptor beta chains from one sample in a study of cytomegalovirus exposure and HLA in healthy donors. The protocol was immunoSEQ multiplex PCR, while the TCRdb copy is restricted to in-frame clones and leaves out a portion. Among approximately 170,000 clones listed, about 82% were seen once. Sequenced input: PBMCs. The source is a man aged 25-45 years in good health and CMV-seropositive. Both conserved end residues are part of each CDR3. Fields, in order: clone size, D gene, J gene, V gene, CDR3 protein, CDR3 DNA. D genes are given only for firm matches. Size tells how often a clone was seen (once, few, many) or the class of an expanded clone, and some rows leave it out.

NA,NA,TRBJ1-6,TRBV9,CASSPPGWYSPLHF,TGTGCCAGCAGCCCACCGGGTTGGTATTCACCCCTCCACTTT
NA,NA,TRBJ2-1,TRBV7-2,CASRKGRGFYNEQFF,TGTGCCAGCAGAAAGGGGAGGGGGTTTTACAATGAGCAGTTCTTC
NA,NA,TRBJ2-1,TRBV7-9,CASSNHRVNMQFF,TGTGCCAGCAGCAACCACAGGGTAAATATGCAGTTCTTC
NA,TRBD2,TRBJ2-3,TRBV5-1,CASSLVWSIAGDTDTQYF,TGCGCCAGCAGCTTGGTATGGAGCATAGCGGGGGACACAGATACGCAGTATTTT
NA,NA,TRBJ2-5,TRBV2,CASSAGLAGETQYF,TGTGCCAGCAGTGCGGGACTTGCTGGGGAGACCCAGTACTTC
NA,NA,TRBJ2-7,TRBV6-6,CASSAAGSYEQYF,TGTGCCAGCAGTGCGGCCGGATCCTACGAGCAGTACTTC
NA,NA,TRBJ2-7,TRBV29-1,CSVSSTVPYEQYF,TGCAGCGTCTCATCGACAGTTCCCTACGAGCAGTACTTC
few,NA,TRBJ2-5,TRBV10-2,CASRRLGRQETQYF,TGCGCCAGCAGGAGACTCGGGAGACAAGAGACCCAGTACTTC
NA,TRBD2,TRBJ2-2,TRBV5-1,CASSSGLAGVVYTGELFF,TGCGCCAGCAGCTCGGGACTAGCGGGGGTTGTGTACACCGGGGAGCTGTTTTTT
NA,TRBD1,TRBJ2-7,TRBV5-4,CASSLEWVTGGSYEQYF,TGTGCCAGCAGCTTGGAGTGGGTGACAGGGGGGTCCTACGAGCAGTACTTC
NA,TRBD2,TRBJ2-3,TRBV11-3,CASSPRTSGGATDTQYF,TGTGCCAGCAGCCCCCGGACTAGCGGGGGGGCCACAGATACGCAGTATTTT
NA,TRBD1,TRBJ1-2,TRBV19,CASRRQGANYGYTF,TGTGCCAGTAGGCGACAGGGAGCTAACTATGGCTACACCTTC
NA,TRBD1,TRBJ1-2,TRBV6-5,CASRWTGDNYGYTF,TGTGCCAGCAGATGGACAGGGGACAACTATGGCTACACCTTC
NA,TRBD1,TRBJ2-7,TRBV5-1,CASSSIPAGTGTSYEQYF,TGCGCCAGCAGCTCGATCCCAGCCGGGACAGGGACCTCCTACGAGCAGTACTTC
once,TRBD2,TRBJ2-2,TRBV5-1,CASSLIGLAGGRTGELFF,TGCGCCAGCAGCTTGATCGGACTAGCGGGGGGGCGGACCGGGGAGCTGTTTTTT
NA,TRBD2,TRBJ2-3,TRBV5-1,CASQRGGSTDTQYF,TGCGCCAGCCAGCGGGGGGGGTCCACAGATACGCAGTATTTT
NA,NA,TRBJ2-1,TRBV27,CASSLGQGGNNEQFF,TGTGCCAGCAGTTTAGGGCAGGGGGGCAACAATGAGCAGTTCTTC
NA,NA,TRBJ2-5,TRBV27,CASSLNSVRETQYF,TGTGCCAGCAGTTTAAATTCCGTCCGGGAGACCCAGTACTTC
NA,NA,TRBJ2-2,TRBV4-1,CASSHEDSFTGELFF,TGCGCCAGCAGCCATGAGGACAGCTTCACCGGGGAGCTGTTTTTT
once,TRBD1,TRBJ1-2,TRBV5-3,CARSPPGTARPHYGYTF,TGTGCCAGAAGCCCGCCGGGGACAGCGAGGCCCCACTATGGCTACACCTTC
NA,TRBD2,TRBJ2-1,TRBV11-3,CASSPGLARDNEQFF,TGTGCCAGCAGCCCGGGACTAGCGAGGGACAATGAGCAGTTCTTC
NA,TRBD1,TRBJ1-4,TRBV5-1,CASSKRTGGYEKLFF,TGCGCCAGCAGCAAGAGGACAGGGGGATATGAAAAACTGTTTTTT
NA,NA,TRBJ1-6,TRBV28,CASSSPGDSPLHF,TGTGCCAGCAGTTCCCCAGGGGATTCACCCCTCCACTTT
NA,NA,TRBJ1-2,TRBV15,CATSRDDAGSYGYTF,TGTGCCACCAGCAGAGATGACGCAGGGTCCTATGGCTACACCTTC
NA,NA,TRBJ1-5,TRBV19,CASSIGGLPPQHF,TGTGCCAGTAGTATCGGGGGGCTCCCGCCCCAGCATTTT
NA,TRBD1,TRBJ2-2,TRBV5-1,CASSPRQGITGELFF,TGCGCCAGCAGCCCTCGACAGGGCATCACCGGGGAGCTGTTTTTT
NA,NA,TRBJ2-5,TRBV7-2,CASSSRDYQETQYF,TGTGCCAGCAGCTCCCGGGACTACCAAGAGACCCAGTACTTC
NA,NA,TRBJ2-7,TRBV4-3,CASSQERIRYEQYF,TGCGCCAGCAGCCAAGAACGAATCAGGTACGAGCAGTACTTC
NA,NA,TRBJ1-1,TRBV7-6,CASSLSVGQKNTEAFF,TGTGCCAGCAGCTTGTCAGTAGGACAGAAGAACACTGAAGCTTTCTTT
NA,TRBD1,TRBJ2-3,TRBV7-2,CASRTGGGTDTQYF,TGTGCCAGCAGGACAGGGGGCGGCACAGATACGCAGTATTTT
NA,NA,TRBJ1-1,TRBV6-5,CASSYWAMMNTEAFF,TGTGCCAGCAGTTACTGGGCGATGATGAACACTGAAGCTTTCTTT
NA,TRBD1,TRBJ2-7,TRBV19,CASSPTGFSYEQYF,TGTGCCAGTAGCCCGACAGGGTTCAGCTACGAGCAGTACTTC
NA,NA,TRBJ2-2,TRBV6-5,CASSYRLQGELFF,TGTGCCAGCAGTTACCGTCTCCAGGGGGAGCTGTTTTTT
NA,NA,TRBJ2-7,TRBV5-1,CASSLGREQYF,TGCGCCAGCAGCTTGGGCCGGGAGCAGTACTTC
NA,NA,TRBJ1-4,TRBV6-1,CASSVHQASNEKLFF,TGTGCCAGCAGTGTTCATCAGGCCTCCAATGAAAAACTGTTTTTT
NA,NA,TRBJ1-6,TRBV30,CAWSVRGGNSPLHF,TGTGCCTGGAGTGTAAGGGGAGGCAATTCACCCCTCCACTTT
NA,NA,TRBJ1-2,TRBV29-1,CSVGTRGGYGYTF,TGCAGCGTTGGAACCAGGGGCGGGTATGGCTACACCTTC
NA,NA,TRBJ1-2,TRBV7-9,CASSLGSPGRYGYTF,TGTGCCAGCAGCTTAGGGTCCCCAGGCCGCTATGGCTACACCTTC
NA,NA,TRBJ2-3,TRBV6-6,CASRRAPEADTQYF,TGTGCCAGCAGGCGGGCCCCTGAGGCAGATACGCAGTATTTT
NA,TRBD1,TRBJ1-5,TRBV28,CASSLHRDRGGNQPQHF,TGTGCCAGCAGTCTGCACCGGGACAGGGGAGGCAATCAGCCCCAGCATTTT
NA,NA,TRBJ2-5,TRBV5-4,CASSNGGQETQYF,TGTGCCAGCAGTAATGGGGGGCAAGAGACCCAGTACTTC
NA,TRBD2,TRBJ2-1,TRBV27,CASNHGGGPYNEQFF,TGTGCCAGCAACCACGGGGGGGGGCCATACAATGAGCAGTTCTTC
NA,NA,TRBJ2-3,TRBV5-6,CASSRGGSSTDTQYF,TGTGCCAGCAGCCGCGGGGGCTCAAGCACAGATACGCAGTATTTT
NA,NA,TRBJ1-4,TRBV25-1,CASSEIYVGEKLFF,TGTGCCAGCAGTGAAATCTACGTTGGTGAAAAACTGTTTTTT
NA,TRBD2,TRBJ2-2,TRBV5-1,CASSLPPGTTNTGELFF,TGCGCCAGCAGCTTGCCGCCCGGGACTACGAACACCGGGGAGCTGTTTTTT
NA,NA,TRBJ1-6,TRBV4-1,CASSQVLLSQGSSYNSPLHF,TGCGCCAGCAGCCAAGTTCTTCTCAGCCAGGGAAGCTCCTATAATTCACCCCTCCACTTT
NA,TRBD2,TRBJ2-3,TRBV7-9,CASSLNTGGPTDTQYF,TGTGCCAGCAGCTTGAATACGGGGGGGCCCACAGATACGCAGTATTTT
NA,TRBD1,TRBJ1-2,TRBV6-6,CASRAQGAVYGYTF,TGTGCCAGCAGAGCACAGGGGGCCGTCTATGGCTACACCTTC
NA,NA,TRBJ2-5,TRBV21-1,CASSNHRVEETQYF,TGTGCCAGCAGCAATCACAGGGTAGAAGAGACCCAGTACTTC
few,TRBD1,TRBJ1-3,TRBV7-9,CASSSGTAGNTIYF,TGTGCCAGCAGCTCAGGGACAGCTGGAAACACCATATATTTT
NA,NA,TRBJ1-2,TRBV27,CASSLELQDYGYTF,TGTGCCAGCAGTTTAGAACTCCAGGACTATGGCTACACCTTC
NA,NA,TRBJ2-1,TRBV7-6,CASSSSSSYNEQFF,TGTGCCAGCAGCTCCTCGAGCTCCTACAATGAGCAGTTCTTC